One sample yielded the 27 T cell receptor beta chains listed below, sequenced in a study of T cell responses to AZD1222 COVID-19 vaccine. Sequencing was performed with immunoSEQ multiplex PCR; in TCRdb, only in-frame clones are kept and a portion is missing. The sample lists approximately 140,000 clones, roughly nine tenths occurring once. The material was peripheral blood, obtained on day 0 of AZD1222 vaccination. The receptors stem from an adult in good health.

The V call is TRBV9, the J call TRBJ2-7; D could derive from TRBD1 or TRBD2 (5 bases each). CDR3 length: 15 amino acids. The germline CDR1 and CDR2 sequences are SGDLS and YYNGEE. Between the trimmed V and J ends, which lost 2 bases and 1 base, there was a span of 13 bases. CDR3 region: CASSVRDGRSYEQYF. CDR3 DNA: TGTGCCAGCAGCGTCCGGGACGGTAGATCCTACGAGCAGTACTTC.

The gene calls are TRBV6-5 and TRBJ2-1, with a tentative D call TRBD1 (6 bases). Trimming cost V 10 bases and J 4 bases, with 14 bases left between them. The CDR3 loop spans 13 amino acids. Germline V lookup: CDR1 MNHEY, CDR2 SVGAGI. CDR3 coding DNA: TGTGCCATAGAAAAGGACAGATACAATGAGCAGTTCTTC. It encodes CAIEKDRYNEQFF.

The chain links TRBV4-1 to TRBJ2-1; 8 bases fit TRBD2. The CDR3 totals 16 residues. The germline CDR1 and CDR2 sequences are MGHRA and YSYEKL. The J segment lost 6 bases and the V segment lost 4 bases, leaving 11 bases of the junction unmatched. CDR3 nucleotide sequence: TGCGCCAGCAGCCTAGGGGGAGCGGGAGCTTTCAATGAGCAGTTCTTC. Translating it yields CASSLGGAGAFNEQFF.

V usage is TRBV27 and J usage is TRBJ2-2; D is ambiguous. V lost 3 bases and J lost 3, with 5 bases in between. The CDR3 loop spans 13 amino acids. The V gene's germline CDR1 is MNHEY and CDR2 SMNVEV (reference sequence). The CDR3, as DNA: TGTGCCAGCAGTTTGCGTTACACCGGGGAGCTGTTTTTT. Amino acids: CASSLRYTGELFF.

Worth noting for this clone: Other DNA sequences of this sample code for an identical CDR3. This rearrangement joins TRBV11-3 to TRBJ1-3, with 8 bases fitting TRBD1. This CDR3 spans 16 amino acids. The V segment lost 4 bases and the J segment 2 bases; nucleotides outside the gene matches: 7. Germline assignment: CDR1 SGHNT and CDR2 YENEEA. DNA of the CDR3: TGTGCCAGCAGCTCTCGAGGACAGGGTGCTGGAAACACCATATATTTT. Translation gives CASSSRGQGAGNTIYF.

The rearrangement joins TRBV7-8 to TRBJ1-3, with a weak D call TRBD1 (6 bases). This CDR3 is 16 amino acids long. V lost 0 bases to trimming and J lost 0 bases, with 9 bases between them. Germline V lookup: CDR1 SGHVS, CDR2 FQNEAQ. CDR3 nucleotide sequence: TGTGCCAGCAGCTTAGCGGACAGCTCCTCTGGAAACACCATATATTTT. Amino acid sequence: CASSLADSSSGNTIYF.

To note about this clone: At one end the junction does not follow the germline gene, possibly because of a read error. The CDR3 bases are TGTGCCAGCGGTGAGACAGTGAGCTCCTACGAGCAGTACTTC. Translating gives CASGETVSSYEQYF. The chain is built from TRBV6-1 and TRBJ2-7; a possible D gene is TRBD1 (5 bases). Looked up from germline, CDR1 is MNHNS and CDR2 is SASEGT. CDR3 length: 14 residues.

This clone was recorded only once. The V gene is TRBV5-1, the J gene TRBJ2-2; D ambiguous. The ends were cut back, 1 base at V and 1 base at J, with 8 bases in the middle. Germline loops: CDR1 SGHRS, CDR2 YFSETQ. The CDR3 totals 15 residues. CDR3 nucleotides: TGCGCCAGCAGCTTGTGGCAGGAGAACACCGGGGAGCTGTTTTTT. Translating it yields CASSLWQENTGELFF.

The rearrangement links TRBV28 to TRBJ2-7; 10 bases agree with TRBD2. The germline gives CDR1 MDHEN, CDR2 SYDVKM. The CDR3 sequence is 15 residues long. V was pared by 5 bases and J by 4 bases, with 8 bases of the junction left unmatched. In DNA form, the CDR3 reads TGTGCCAGCAGTGGTCCCCTAGCGGGAGTTTACGAGCAGTACTTC. Its translation is CASSGPLAGVYEQYF.

The chain couples TRBV6-5 to TRBJ2-3; 11 bases are a match to TRBD2. The CDR3 is made up of 16 amino acids. Trimming removed 4 bases from V and 2 bases from J; junction bases left unmatched: 5. CDR1 is MNHEY and CDR2 is SVGAGI in the germline V gene. CDR3: CASSFGTSGDTDTQYF. CDR3 DNA: TGTGCCAGCAGTTTCGGGACTAGCGGAGACACAGATACGCAGTATTTT.

Only a few counts were recorded for this clone. CDR3 sequence: CASTNFLTGLNGYTF. In nucleotides, the CDR3 is TGTGCCAGCACCAATTTCCTGACAGGGCTCAATGGCTACACCTTC. The J gene is TRBJ1-2, the V gene TRBV27, with 7 nucleotides matching TRBD1. This CDR3 spans 15 amino acids. The junction had 14 bases not matched to a gene; V was cut back by 7 bases and J by 6 bases. Germline CDR1 and CDR2: MNHEY and SMNVEV (reference sequence).

The chain links TRBV7-9 to TRBJ2-7, with TRBD2 matching over 9 bases. After removal of 5 bases from V and 0 bases from J, the junction contained 5 bases not matched to a gene. The length of the CDR3 is 15 residues. CDR1 is SEHNR, CDR2 FQNEAQ, per germline (reference sequence). The CDR3 spells CASSGLATYSYEQYF. DNA for the CDR3: TGTGCCAGCAGCGGACTAGCGACTTACTCCTACGAGCAGTACTTC.

The chain recombines TRBV6-4 with TRBJ2-3; 7 bases fit TRBD1. Losses at the gene ends were 6 bases for V and 4 bases for J; bases not matched to a gene: 7. CDR3 length equals 14 residues. Germline CDR1 reads MRHNA; CDR2 reads SNTAGT. CDR3 in amino acids: CASSDRAGSDTQYF. DNA of the CDR3: TGTGCCAGCAGCGACAGGGCTGGGTCAGATACGCAGTATTTT.

The chain joins TRBV28 to TRBJ1-6; TRBD1 might be the D (6 bases). Per the germline V gene, CDR1 is MDHEN and CDR2 is SYDVKM. Trimming cost V 6 bases and J 12 bases, with 24 bases left between them. The CDR3 has 16 amino acids. The chain's CDR3 is CASRNLPDSSRGPLHF. As DNA, the CDR3 is TGTGCCAGCAGGAACCTTCCGGACAGCTCAAGGGGACCCCTCCACTTT.

This clone was picked up one time. V is TRBV3-1 (or the pseudogene TRBV3-2) and J is TRBJ2-7; no clear D gene. CDR3 size: 16 residues. Germline V lookup: CDR1 LGHDT, CDR2 YNNKEL (reference sequence). V was cut by 0 bases and J by 5 bases, with 17 bases left in between. CDR3 protein: CASSQDGRLLENEQYF. Here the CDR3 DNA reads TGTGCCAGCAGCCAAGATGGTAGATTACTTGAGAACGAGCAGTACTTC.

The chain is built from TRBV7-8 and TRBJ2-5; D gene uncertain. There are 14 residues in the CDR3. In germline, CDR1 is SGHVS, CDR2 FQNEAQ. Trimming took 0 bases from V and 0 from J, leaving 5 bases between them. The CDR3 sequence: CASSLAGYQETQYF. DNA of the CDR3: TGTGCCAGCAGCTTAGCGGGATACCAAGAGACCCAGTACTTC.

V is TRBV4-1 and J is TRBJ2-1; perhaps TRBD2 as D (5 bases). Looked up from germline, CDR1 is MGHRA and CDR2 is YSYEKL. V was clipped by 1 base and J by 1 base, with 14 bases between them. This CDR3 is 17 amino acids long. This CDR3 is CASSQVSELGSYNEQFF. CDR3 bases: TGCGCCAGCAGCCAAGTGTCCGAACTAGGGTCCTACAATGAGCAGTTCTTC.

V and J are TRBV7-3 and TRBJ2-3, with 14 bases that match TRBD2. V trimming: 5 bases; J trimming: 1 base; junction bases outside the gene matches: 8. This CDR3 has 18 residues. The germline V gene encodes CDR1 SGHTA and CDR2 FQGTGA. CDR3 in amino acids: CASSPGLAGDPGTDTQYF. CDR3 sequence (DNA): TGTGCCAGCAGCCCGGGACTAGCGGGAGACCCGGGCACAGATACGCAGTATTTT.

This clone appeared once. The chain employs TRBV19 and TRBJ2-1; possibly TRBD2 for D (6 bases). The V gene lost 3 bases and the J gene lost 6 bases, with 15 bases spanning the gap. CDR3 length: 15 residues. Germline V gives CDR1 LNHDA, CDR2 SQIVND (reference sequence). The DNA for the CDR3 is TGTGCCAGTAGTATTGTGGGAGTGGGAGGCAATGAGCAGTTCTTC. This gives the protein CASSIVGVGGNEQFF.

The chain combines TRBV4-3 with TRBJ2-7; TRBD1 agrees at 11 bases. There are 16 residues in the CDR3. The ends lost 2 bases at V and 7 bases at J; junction bases unmatched: 10. Germline V CDR1 and CDR2: LGHNA, YSLEER. CDR3 sequence: CASSQQPGQGVREQYF. The CDR3 nucleotides read TGCGCCAGCAGCCAACAACCGGGACAGGGGGTGCGGGAGCAGTACTTC.

J is TRBJ1-3 and V is TRBV7-6; 10 bases are shared with TRBD1. CDR1 and CDR2 from the germline V gene are SGHVS and FNYEAQ. The junction had 5 bases not matched to a gene; V was cut back by 7 bases and J by 2 bases. The CDR3 consists of 15 residues. The CDR3 DNA sequence: TGTGCCAGCACCTACGGACAGGGGGCTGGAAACACCATATATTTT. Protein sequence: CASTYGQGAGNTIYF.

This chain joins TRBV28 and TRBJ2-4, with 7 bases lining up with TRBD1. CDR3 length equals 18 residues. Trimming took 6 bases from V and 2 from J; bases not matched to a gene: 16. Germline CDR1 MDHEN, CDR2 SYDVKM. This CDR3 is CASSPFIDRVTSKNIQYF. In nucleotides, the CDR3 is TGTGCCAGCAGCCCCTTTATCGACAGGGTAACCTCCAAAAACATTCAGTACTTC. The full variable domain, with the rest looked up from reference TRBV28 and TRBJ2-4, is DVKVTQSSRYLVKRTGEKVFLECVQDMDHENMFWYRQDPGLGLRLIYFSYDVKMKEKGDIPEGYSVSREKKERFSLILESASTNQTSMYLCASSPFIDRVTSKNIQYFGAGTRLSVL.

The J gene is TRBJ2-5, the V gene TRBV6-6, with D tentatively TRBD1 (5 bases). Trimming pared 6 bases from V and 6 bases from J, leaving 17 bases between. The CDR3 is 14 residues long. Germline V gives CDR1 MNHNY, CDR2 SVGAGI (reference sequence). The CDR3 region is CASSPPDSTKTQYF. The CDR3 DNA reads TGTGCCAGCAGCCCACCCGACAGTACGAAGACCCAGTACTTC.

This chain's CDR3 is CASRGLAGGYEQYF. The CDR3 coding sequence is TGTGCCAGCAGAGGGCTAGCGGGAGGATACGAGCAGTACTTC. The J gene is TRBJ2-7, the V gene TRBV2; TRBD2 agrees at 11 bases. This CDR3 spans 14 amino acids. Germline trimming cut 6 bases from V and 4 bases from J; bases unmatched to any gene: 5. Germline values: CDR1 SNHLY, CDR2 FYNNEI.

The CDR3 bases are TGTGCCAGTAGTCATAGTATAGGGAACACTGAAGCTTTCTTT. Translated: CASSHSIGNTEAFF. The chain joins TRBV19 to TRBJ1-1; no reliable D call. The V gene's germline CDR1 is LNHDA and CDR2 SQIVND (reference sequence). V was trimmed by 5 bases and J by 1 base, leaving 11 bases between them. The CDR3 has 14 amino acids.

The chain has TRBV23-1 and TRBJ2-3, with D tentatively TRBD1 (7 bases). TRBV23-1 is an ORF for which the function is uncertain. The CDR3 spans 17 residues. V was trimmed by 7 bases and J by 2 bases, leaving 22 bases between them. CDR3 coding DNA: TGCGCCAGCATCCCCCGGGGGACAGACCTTTTCACAGATACGCAGTATTTT. Translating gives CASIPRGTDLFTDTQYF.

The gene calls are TRBV12-3 or TRBV12-4 and TRBJ1-2; the D is unclear. The CDR3 spans 12 residues. V lost 5 bases to trimming and J lost 8 bases, with 12 bases between them. This chain's CDR3 is CASSRGFDGYTF. DNA for the CDR3: TGTGCCAGCAGTCGGGGTTTTGACGGCTACACCTTC.